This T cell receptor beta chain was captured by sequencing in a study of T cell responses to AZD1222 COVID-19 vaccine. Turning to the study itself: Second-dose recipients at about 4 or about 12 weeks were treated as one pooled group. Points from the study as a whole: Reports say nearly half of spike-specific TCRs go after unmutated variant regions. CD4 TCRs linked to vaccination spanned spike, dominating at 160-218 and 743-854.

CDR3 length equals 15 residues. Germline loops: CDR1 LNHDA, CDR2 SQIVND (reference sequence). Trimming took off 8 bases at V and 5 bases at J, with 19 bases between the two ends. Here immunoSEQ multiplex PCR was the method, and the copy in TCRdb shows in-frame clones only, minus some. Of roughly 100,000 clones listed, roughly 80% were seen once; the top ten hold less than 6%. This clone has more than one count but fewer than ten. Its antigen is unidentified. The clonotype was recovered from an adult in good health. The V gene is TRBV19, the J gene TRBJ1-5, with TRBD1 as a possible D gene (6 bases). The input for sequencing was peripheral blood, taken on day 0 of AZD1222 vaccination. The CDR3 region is CASGGQGVGYQPQHF. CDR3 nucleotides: TGTGCCAGTGGGGGGCAGGGAGTCGGATATCAGCCCCAGCATTTT.